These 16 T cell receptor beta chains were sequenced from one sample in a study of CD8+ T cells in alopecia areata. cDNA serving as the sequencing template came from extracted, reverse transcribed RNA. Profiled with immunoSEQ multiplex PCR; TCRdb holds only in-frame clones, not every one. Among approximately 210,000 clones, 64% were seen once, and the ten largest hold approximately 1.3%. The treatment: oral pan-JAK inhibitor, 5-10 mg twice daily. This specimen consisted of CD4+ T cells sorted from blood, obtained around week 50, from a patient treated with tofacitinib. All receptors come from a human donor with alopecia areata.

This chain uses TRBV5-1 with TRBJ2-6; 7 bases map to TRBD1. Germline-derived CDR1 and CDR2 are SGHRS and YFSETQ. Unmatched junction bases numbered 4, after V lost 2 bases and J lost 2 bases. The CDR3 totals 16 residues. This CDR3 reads CASSFLDRAGANVLTF. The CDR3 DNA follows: TGCGCCAGCAGCTTCCTCGACAGGGCTGGGGCCAACGTCCTGACTTTC.

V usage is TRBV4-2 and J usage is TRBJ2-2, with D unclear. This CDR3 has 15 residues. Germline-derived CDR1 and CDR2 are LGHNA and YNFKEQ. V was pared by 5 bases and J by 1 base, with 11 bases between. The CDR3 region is CASSTGPLNTGELFF. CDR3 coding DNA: TGTGCCAGCAGCACCGGGCCATTGAACACCGGGGAGCTGTTTTTT.

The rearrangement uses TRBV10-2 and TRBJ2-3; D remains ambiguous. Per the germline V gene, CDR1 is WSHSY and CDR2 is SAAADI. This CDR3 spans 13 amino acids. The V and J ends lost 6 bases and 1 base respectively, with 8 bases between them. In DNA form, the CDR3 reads TGCGCCAGCAGGATAGCTGGCACAGATACGCAGTATTTT. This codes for CASRIAGTDTQYF.

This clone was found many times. This CDR3 reads CASSIDRGAAPHF. CDR3 in DNA: TGTGCCAGTAGTATTGACAGGGGAGCAGCCCCGCATTTT. The gene calls are TRBV19 and TRBJ1-5, with 8 nucleotides matching TRBD1. This CDR3 has 13 residues. CDR1 LNHDA and CDR2 SQIVND come from the germline V gene (reference sequence). J gave up 15 bases and V 3 bases, and 10 bases lay outside the gene matches.

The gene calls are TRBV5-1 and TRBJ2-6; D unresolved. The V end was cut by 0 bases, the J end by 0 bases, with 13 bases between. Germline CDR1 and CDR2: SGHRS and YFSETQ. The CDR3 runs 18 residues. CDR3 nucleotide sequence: TGCGCCAGCAGCTTGGCTGGGGTGTTGGGCTCTGGGGCCAACGTCCTGACTTTC. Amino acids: CASSLAGVLGSGANVLTF. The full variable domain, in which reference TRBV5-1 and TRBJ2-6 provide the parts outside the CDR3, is KAGVTQTPRYLIKTRGQQVTLSCSPISGHRSVSWYQQTPGQGLQFLFEYFSETQRNKGNFPGRFSGRQFSNSRSEMNVSTLELGDSALYLCASSLAGVLGSGANVLTFGAGSRLTVL.

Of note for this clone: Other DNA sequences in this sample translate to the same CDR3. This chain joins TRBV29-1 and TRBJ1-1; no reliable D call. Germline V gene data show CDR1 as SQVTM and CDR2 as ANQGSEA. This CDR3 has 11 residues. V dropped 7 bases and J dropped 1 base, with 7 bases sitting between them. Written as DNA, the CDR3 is TGCAGCGGGGGAGAGAACACTGAAGCTTTCTTT. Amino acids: CSGGENTEAFF.

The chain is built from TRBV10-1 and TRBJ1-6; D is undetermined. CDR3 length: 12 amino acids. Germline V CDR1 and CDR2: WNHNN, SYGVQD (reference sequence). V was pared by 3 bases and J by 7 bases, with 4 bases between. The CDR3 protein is CASSDVNSPLHF. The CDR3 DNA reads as TGCGCCAGCAGTGATGTCAATTCACCCCTCCACTTT.

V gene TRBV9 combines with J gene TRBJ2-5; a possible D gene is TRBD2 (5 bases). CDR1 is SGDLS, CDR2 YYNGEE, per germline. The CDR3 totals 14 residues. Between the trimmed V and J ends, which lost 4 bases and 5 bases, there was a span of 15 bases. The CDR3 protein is CASSPQRRWETQYF. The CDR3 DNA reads TGTGCCAGCAGCCCCCAGCGGAGGTGGGAGACCCAGTACTTC.

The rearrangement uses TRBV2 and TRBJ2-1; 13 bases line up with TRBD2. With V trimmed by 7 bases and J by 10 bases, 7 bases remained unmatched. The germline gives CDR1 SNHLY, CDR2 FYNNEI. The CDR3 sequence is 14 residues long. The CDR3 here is CASTPGLAGREQFF. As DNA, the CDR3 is TGTGCCAGCACCCCGGGACTAGCGGGGCGGGAGCAGTTCTTC. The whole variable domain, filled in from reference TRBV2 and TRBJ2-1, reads EPEVTQTPSHQVTQMGQEVILRCVPISNHLYFYWYRQILGQKVEFLVSFYNNEISEKSEIFDDQFSVERPDGSNFTLKIRSTKLEDSAMYFCASTPGLAGREQFFGPGTRLTVL.

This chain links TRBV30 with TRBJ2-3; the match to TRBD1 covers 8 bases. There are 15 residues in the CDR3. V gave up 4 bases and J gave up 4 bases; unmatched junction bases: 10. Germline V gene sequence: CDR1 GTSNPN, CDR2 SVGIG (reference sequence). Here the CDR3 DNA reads TGTGCCTGGATGAAAGACAGGGGTGGCGCAGATACGCAGTATTTT. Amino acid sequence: CAWMKDRGGADTQYF.

The chain's CDR3 is CASSPTDNYGYTF. The DNA of the CDR3 is TGCGCCAGCAGCCCGACAGACAACTATGGCTACACCTTC. This sequence joins TRBV5-1 and TRBJ1-2; weak D call: TRBD1 (5 bases). The CDR3 totals 13 residues. The germline V gene has CDR1 SGHRS and CDR2 YFSETQ. The germline V and J ends were trimmed by 4 bases and 2 bases, with 9 bases remaining between them.

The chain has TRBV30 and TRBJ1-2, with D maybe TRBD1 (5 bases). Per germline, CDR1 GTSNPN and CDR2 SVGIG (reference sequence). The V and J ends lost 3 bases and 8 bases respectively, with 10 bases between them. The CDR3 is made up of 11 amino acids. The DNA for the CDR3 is TGTGCCTGGAGCCCCCGGGGCGGCTACACCTTC. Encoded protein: CAWSPRGGYTF.

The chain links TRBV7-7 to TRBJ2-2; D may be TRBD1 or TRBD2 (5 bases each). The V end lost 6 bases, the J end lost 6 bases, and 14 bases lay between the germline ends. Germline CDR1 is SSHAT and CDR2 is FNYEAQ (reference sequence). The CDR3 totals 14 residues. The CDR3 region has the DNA TGTGCCAGCAGGGGGACGTCGCAGGCCGGGGAGCTGTTTTTT. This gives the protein CASRGTSQAGELFF.

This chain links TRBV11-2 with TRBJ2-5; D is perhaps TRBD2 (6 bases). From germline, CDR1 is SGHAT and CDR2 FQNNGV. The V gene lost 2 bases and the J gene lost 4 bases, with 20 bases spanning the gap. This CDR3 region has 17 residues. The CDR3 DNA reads TGTGCCAGCAGCTTATCACCCCCGGGTCAGGGAGGAGAGACCCAGTACTTC. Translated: CASSLSPPGQGGETQYF. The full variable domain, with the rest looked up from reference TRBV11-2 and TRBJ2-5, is EAGVAQSPRYKIIEKRQSVAFWCNPISGHATLYWYQQILGQGPKLLIQFQNNGVVDDSQLPKDRFSAERLKGVDSTLKIQPAKLEDSAVYLCASSLSPPGQGGETQYFGPGTRLLVL.

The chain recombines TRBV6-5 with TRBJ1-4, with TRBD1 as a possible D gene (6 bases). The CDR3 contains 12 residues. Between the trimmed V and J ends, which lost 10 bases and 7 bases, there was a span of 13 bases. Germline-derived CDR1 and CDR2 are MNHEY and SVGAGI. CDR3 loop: CATHQGPEKLFF. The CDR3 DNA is TGTGCCACCCACCAGGGGCCTGAAAAACTGTTTTTT.

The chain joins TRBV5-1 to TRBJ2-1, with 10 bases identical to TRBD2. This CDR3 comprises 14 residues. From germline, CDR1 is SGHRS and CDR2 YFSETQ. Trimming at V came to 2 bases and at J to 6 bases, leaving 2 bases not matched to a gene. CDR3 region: CASSFSGGINEQFF. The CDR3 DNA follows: TGCGCCAGCAGCTTTAGCGGGGGGATCAATGAGCAGTTCTTC.